The sequence of this T cell receptor (beta chain) was determined in a study of T cell responses to AZD1222 COVID-19 vaccine. Study results and limitations: Dominant at 160-218 and 743-854, vaccine-associated CD4 TCRs also spanned spike. Among spike-specific TCRs, nearly half reportedly target unmutated variant regions. Spike-specific TCRs gained breadth and depth after people received two AZD1222 doses. Females made up more of the donors, who were largely white British, and clonal diversity may have come out too low.

Measured with immunoSEQ multiplex PCR; TCRdb has only the in-frame clones, and not every one. Of more than 90,000 clones listed, 90% are singletons. The ends were cut back, 5 bases at V and 6 bases at J, with 17 bases in the middle. Germline CDR1 reads SNHLY; CDR2 reads FYNNEI. This CDR3 is built from 15 residues. In its sample, this clone was seen once. Its antigen remains unknown. The sequences come from peripheral blood, collected on day 0 of AZD1222 vaccination. The TCR comes from an adult in good health. This chain joins TRBV2 and TRBJ1-5; D might be TRBD1 (6 bases). The CDR3 DNA sequence: TGTGCCAGCAGTCCTCGGGGGGGGGCGTTTCAGCCCCAGCATTTT. The encoded protein is CASSPRGGAFQPQHF. Full variable domain (outside the CDR3, taken from reference TRBV2 and TRBJ1-5): EPEVTQTPSHQVTQMGQEVILRCVPISNHLYFYWYRQILGQKVEFLVSFYNNEISEKSEIFDDQFSVERPDGSNFTLKIRSTKLEDSAMYFCASSPRGGAFQPQHFGDGTRLSIL.